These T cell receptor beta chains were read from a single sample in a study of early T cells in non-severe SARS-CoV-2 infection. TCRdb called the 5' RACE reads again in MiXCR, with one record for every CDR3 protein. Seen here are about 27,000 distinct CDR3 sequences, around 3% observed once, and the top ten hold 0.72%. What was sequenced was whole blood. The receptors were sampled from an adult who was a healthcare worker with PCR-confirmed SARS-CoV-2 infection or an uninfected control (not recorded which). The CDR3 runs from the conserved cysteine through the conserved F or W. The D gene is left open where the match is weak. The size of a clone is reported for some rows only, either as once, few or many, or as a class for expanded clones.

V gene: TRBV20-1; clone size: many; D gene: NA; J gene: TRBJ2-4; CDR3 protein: CSASGDSSTKNIQYF; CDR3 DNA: TGCAGTGCTAGCGGTGACAGCTCAACCAAAAACATTCAGTACTTC
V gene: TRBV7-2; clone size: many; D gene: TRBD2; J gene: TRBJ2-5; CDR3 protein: CASSWGLVKGETQYF; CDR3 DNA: TGTGCCAGCAGCTGGGGACTAGTCAAGGGAGAGACCCAGTACTTC
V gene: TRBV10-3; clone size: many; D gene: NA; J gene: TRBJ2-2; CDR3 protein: CAISESQAGSTGELFF; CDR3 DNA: TGTGCCATCAGTGAGAGCCAAGCGGGTTCCACCGGGGAGCTGTTTTTT
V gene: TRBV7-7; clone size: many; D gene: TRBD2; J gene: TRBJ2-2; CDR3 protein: CASSSDGMGGNGAELFF; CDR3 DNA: TGTGCCAGCAGCTCAGACGGGATGGGGGGGAACGGAGCCGAGCTGTTTTTT
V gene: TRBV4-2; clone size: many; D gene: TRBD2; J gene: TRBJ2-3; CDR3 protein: CASSQRSKGLAGGYRDTQYF; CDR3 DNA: TGTGCCAGCAGCCAACGATCGAAGGGACTAGCGGGGGGGTACCGGGATACGCAGTATTTT
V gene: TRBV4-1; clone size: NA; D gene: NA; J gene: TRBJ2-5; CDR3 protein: CASSIPAGSIETQYF; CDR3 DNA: TGCGCCAGCAGTATCCCCGCAGGCTCGATAGAGACCCAGTACTTC
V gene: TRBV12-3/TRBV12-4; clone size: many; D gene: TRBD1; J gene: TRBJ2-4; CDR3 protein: CASSLGQGRNIQYF; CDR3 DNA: TGTGCCAGCAGTTTAGGACAGGGAAGGAACATTCAGTACTTC
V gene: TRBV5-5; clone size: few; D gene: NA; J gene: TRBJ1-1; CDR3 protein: CASSLSTGRQGAEAFF; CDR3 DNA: TGTGCCAGCAGCTTATCGACGGGACGTCAGGGTGCTGAAGCTTTCTTT
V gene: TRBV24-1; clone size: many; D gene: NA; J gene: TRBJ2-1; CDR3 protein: CATSDFSRSGSSYNEQFF; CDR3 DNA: TGTGCCACCAGTGATTTTAGTCGTAGTGGGAGCTCCTACAATGAGCAGTTCTTC
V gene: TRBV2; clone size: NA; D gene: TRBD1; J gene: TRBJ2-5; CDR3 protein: CASSRDRGLLLKTQYF; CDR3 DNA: TGTGCCAGCAGTCGTGACAGGGGGCTTTTATTAAAGACCCAGTACTTC
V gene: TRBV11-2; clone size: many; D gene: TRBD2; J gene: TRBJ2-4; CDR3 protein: CASSPWTSGGKNIQYF; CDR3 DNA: TGTGCCAGCAGCCCCTGGACTAGCGGGGGTAAAAACATTCAGTACTTC
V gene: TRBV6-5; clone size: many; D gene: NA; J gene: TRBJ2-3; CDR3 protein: CASSYDYQDTQYF; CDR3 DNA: TGTGCCAGCAGTTACGACTACCAGGATACGCAGTATTTT
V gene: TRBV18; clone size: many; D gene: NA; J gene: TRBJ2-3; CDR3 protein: CASSRTNGGSTDTQYF; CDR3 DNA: TGTGCCAGCTCACGAACTAACGGGGGTAGCACAGATACGCAGTATTTT
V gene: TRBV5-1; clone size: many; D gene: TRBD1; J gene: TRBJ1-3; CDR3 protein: CASSYGTGTGNTIYF; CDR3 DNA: TGCGCCAGCAGCTATGGGACAGGAACTGGAAACACCATATATTTT
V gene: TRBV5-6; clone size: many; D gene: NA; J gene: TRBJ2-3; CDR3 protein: CASSYYSGTDTQYF; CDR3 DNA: TGTGCCAGCAGCTACTATTCTGGGACAGATACGCAGTATTTT
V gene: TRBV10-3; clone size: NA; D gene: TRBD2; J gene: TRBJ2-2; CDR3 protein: CATGGVGTGELFF; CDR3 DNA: TGTGCCACCGGGGGGGTGGGCACCGGGGAGCTGTTTTTT
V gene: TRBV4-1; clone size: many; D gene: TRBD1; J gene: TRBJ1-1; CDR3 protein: CASSLIDRGSTEAFF; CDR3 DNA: TGCGCCAGCAGCCTCATCGACAGGGGTAGCACTGAAGCTTTCTTT
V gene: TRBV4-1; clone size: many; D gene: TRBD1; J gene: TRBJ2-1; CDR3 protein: CASSQAQGVFEQFF; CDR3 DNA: TGCGCCAGCAGCCAAGCCCAGGGGGTTTTTGAGCAGTTCTTC
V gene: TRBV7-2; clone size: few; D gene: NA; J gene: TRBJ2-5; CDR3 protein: CASSLAQETQYF; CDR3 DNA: TGTGCCAGCAGCTTAGCCCAAGAGACCCAGTACTTC
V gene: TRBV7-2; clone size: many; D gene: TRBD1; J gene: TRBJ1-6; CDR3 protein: CASSPTTGVGSPLHF; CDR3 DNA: TGTGCCAGCAGCCCTACTACAGGGGTAGGTTCACCCCTCCACTTT
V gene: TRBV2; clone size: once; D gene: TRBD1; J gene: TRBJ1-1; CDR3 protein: CASRVRDRGRPEAFF; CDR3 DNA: TGTGCCAGCAGGGTCCGGGACAGGGGGCGCCCTGAAGCTTTCTTT
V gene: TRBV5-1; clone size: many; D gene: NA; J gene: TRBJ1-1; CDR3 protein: CAIASIVWSTEAFF; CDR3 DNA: TGCGCCATCGCCTCTATAGTGTGGAGCACTGAAGCTTTCTTT
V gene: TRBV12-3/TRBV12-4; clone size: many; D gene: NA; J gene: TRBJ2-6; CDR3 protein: CASSLRPRTGANVLTF; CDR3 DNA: TGTGCCAGCAGTTTACGTCCTAGAACTGGGGCCAACGTCCTGACTTTC
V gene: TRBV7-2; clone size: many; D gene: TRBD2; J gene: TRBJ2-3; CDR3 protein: CASSLVPVVLAGVSDTQYF; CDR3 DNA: TGTGCCAGCAGCTTAGTTCCAGTGGTCCTAGCGGGGGTTTCTGATACGCAGTATTTT
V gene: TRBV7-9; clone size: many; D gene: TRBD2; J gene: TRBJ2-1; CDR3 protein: CASSDRPLAGANEQFF; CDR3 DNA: TGTGCCAGCAGCGATCGTCCTCTAGCGGGGGCTAATGAGCAGTTCTTC
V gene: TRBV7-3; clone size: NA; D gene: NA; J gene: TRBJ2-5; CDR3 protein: CASSLTPWRDRETQYF; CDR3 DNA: TGTGCCAGCAGCTTAACCCCTTGGCGTGATAGAGAGACCCAGTACTTC
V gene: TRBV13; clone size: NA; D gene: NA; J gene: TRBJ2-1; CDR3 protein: CASSLGLTGAEQFF; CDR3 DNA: TGTGCCAGCAGCTTAGGCCTAACGGGAGCTGAGCAGTTCTTC
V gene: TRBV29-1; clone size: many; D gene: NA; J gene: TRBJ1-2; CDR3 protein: CSVRGGVLYGYTF; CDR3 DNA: TGCAGCGTTAGGGGGGGAGTCCTCTATGGCTACACCTTC
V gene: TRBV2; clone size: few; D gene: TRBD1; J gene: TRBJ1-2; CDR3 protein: CASTGKGPGTADNYGYTF; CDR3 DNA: TGTGCCAGCACGGGGAAAGGTCCCGGGACAGCTGACAACTATGGCTACACCTTC
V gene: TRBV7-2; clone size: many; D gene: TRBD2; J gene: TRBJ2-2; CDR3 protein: CASRSAWGLAGGINTGELFF; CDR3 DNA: TGTGCCAGCAGATCCGCCTGGGGACTAGCGGGGGGCATCAACACCGGGGAGCTGTTTTTT